This T cell receptor (beta chain) was retrieved from a study of shared clonotypes between healthy human individuals. The study, taken as a whole, reports: Sampling covered nothing but blood. Tissue TCR repertoires likely differ from those found in blood. Across a few donors, naive CD4 shared approximately 4.5%, naive CD8 under 4%, memory CD4 about 2.4%, memory CD8 around 0.36%.

CDR3 length: 12 amino acids. From germline, CDR1 is SEHNR and CDR2 FQNEAQ (reference sequence). The V end was cut by 5 bases, the J end by 6 bases, with 7 bases between. Data came from immunoSEQ multiplex PCR; TCRdb stores just in-frame clones and leaves some out. The table records roughly 720,000 clones, 90% of them present only once. CD8 memory pooled CD45RO+ cells and CCR7-negative CD45RA+ TemRA cells. To note about this clone: Its cognate antigen is unknown.

The receptor's source is a man younger than 35 in good health. Some clones in this sample may be carry-over from other donors' samples. The gene calls are TRBV7-9 and TRBJ2-2; TRBD1 is a possible D gene (6 bases). Sequenced input: memory CD8+ T cells from PBMCs. Indicated subset: CD45RO+ cells pooled with CCR7-negative TemRA cells. The CDR3 sequence is CASSRTAGELFF. In DNA form, the CDR3 reads TGTGCCAGCAGCCGGACAGCCGGGGAGCTGTTTTTT.